This record covers a single T cell receptor (beta chain). With 4 bases removed from V and 1 base from J, the gap between germline ends came to 9 bases. The CDR3 length is 14 residues. The germline V gene has CDR1 LGHNA and CDR2 YSLEER. The assay was immunoSEQ multiplex PCR, and TCRdb's table has in-frame clones only and misses some. The table has about 23,000 clones, around nine tenths seen once. This specimen comes from a study of T cell changes during pregnancy in multiple sclerosis. The sample consisted of CD8+ T cells from peripheral blood mononuclear cells, taken in the first trimester of pregnancy. The rearrangement joins TRBV4-3 to TRBJ2-3, with D unresolved. This clonotype was obtained from a female donor with multiple sclerosis, enrolled in a pregnancy study. DNA of the CDR3: TGCGCCAGCAGCCCCAGTCTGGGCACAGATACGCAGTATTTT. Translation: CASSPSLGTDTQYF.